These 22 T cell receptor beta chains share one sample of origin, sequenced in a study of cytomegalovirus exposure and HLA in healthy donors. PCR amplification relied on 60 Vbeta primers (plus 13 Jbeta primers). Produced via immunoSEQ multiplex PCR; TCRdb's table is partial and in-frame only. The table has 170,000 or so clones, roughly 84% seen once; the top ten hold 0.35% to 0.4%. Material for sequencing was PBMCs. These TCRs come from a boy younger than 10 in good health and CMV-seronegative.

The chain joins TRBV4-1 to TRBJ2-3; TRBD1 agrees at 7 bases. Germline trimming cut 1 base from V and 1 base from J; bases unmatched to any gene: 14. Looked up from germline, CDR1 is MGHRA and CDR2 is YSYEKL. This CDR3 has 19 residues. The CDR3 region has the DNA TGCGCCAGCAGCCAAGTAAGGGCAGGGGGAAGTTACGGCACAGATACGCAGTATTTT. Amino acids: CASSQVRAGGSYGTDTQYF.

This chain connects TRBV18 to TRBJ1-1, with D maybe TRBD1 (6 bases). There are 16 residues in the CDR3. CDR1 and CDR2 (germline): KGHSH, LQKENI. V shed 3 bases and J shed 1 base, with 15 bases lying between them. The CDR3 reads CASSPRTEKRNTEAFF. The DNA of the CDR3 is TGTGCCAGCTCACCCCGGACAGAGAAAAGGAACACTGAAGCTTTCTTT.

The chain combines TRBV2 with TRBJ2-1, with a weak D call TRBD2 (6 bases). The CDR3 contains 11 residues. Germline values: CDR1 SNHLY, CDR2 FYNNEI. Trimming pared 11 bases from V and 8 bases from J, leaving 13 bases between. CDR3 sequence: CAWGEVDEQFF. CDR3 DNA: TGTGCCTGGGGGGAAGTCGATGAGCAGTTCTTC.

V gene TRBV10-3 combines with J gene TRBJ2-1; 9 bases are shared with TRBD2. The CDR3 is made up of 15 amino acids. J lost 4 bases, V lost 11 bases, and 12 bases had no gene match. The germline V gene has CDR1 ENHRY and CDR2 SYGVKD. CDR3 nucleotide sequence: TGTGCCCACAGCGATAGGACTAGCGAGTACAATGAGCAGTTCTTC. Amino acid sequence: CAHSDRTSEYNEQFF.

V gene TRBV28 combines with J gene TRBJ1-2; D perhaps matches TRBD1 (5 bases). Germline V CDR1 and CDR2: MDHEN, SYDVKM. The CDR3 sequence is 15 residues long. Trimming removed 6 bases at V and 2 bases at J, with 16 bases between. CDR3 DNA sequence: TGTGCCAGCAGCCTCTGGGGGGGATCCAACTATGGCTACACCTTC. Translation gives CASSLWGGSNYGYTF.

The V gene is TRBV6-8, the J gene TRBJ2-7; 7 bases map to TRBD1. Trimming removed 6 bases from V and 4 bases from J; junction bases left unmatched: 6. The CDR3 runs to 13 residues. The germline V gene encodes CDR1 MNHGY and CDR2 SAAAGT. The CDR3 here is CASRETGTYEQYF. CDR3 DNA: TGTGCCAGCAGGGAGACAGGGACATACGAGCAGTACTTC.

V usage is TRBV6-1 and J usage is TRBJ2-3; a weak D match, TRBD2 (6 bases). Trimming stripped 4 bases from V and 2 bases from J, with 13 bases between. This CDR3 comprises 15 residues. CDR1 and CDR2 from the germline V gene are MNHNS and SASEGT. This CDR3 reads CASSAGGTPTDTQYF. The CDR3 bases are TGTGCCAGCAGTGCCGGCGGGACCCCCACAGATACGCAGTATTTT.

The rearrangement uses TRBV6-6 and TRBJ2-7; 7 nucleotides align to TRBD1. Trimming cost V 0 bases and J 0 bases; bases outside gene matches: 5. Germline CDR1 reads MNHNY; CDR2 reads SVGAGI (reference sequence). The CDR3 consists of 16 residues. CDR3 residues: CASSYSTGTVSYEQYF. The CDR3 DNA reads TGTGCCAGCAGTTACTCGACCGGGACAGTCTCCTACGAGCAGTACTTC.

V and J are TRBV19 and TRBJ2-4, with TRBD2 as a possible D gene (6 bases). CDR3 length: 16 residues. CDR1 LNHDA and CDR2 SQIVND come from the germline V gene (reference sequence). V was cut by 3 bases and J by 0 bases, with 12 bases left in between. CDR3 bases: TGTGCCAGTAGTATTAGCGGAGGACTAGCCAAAAACATTCAGTACTTC. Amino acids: CASSISGGLAKNIQYF.

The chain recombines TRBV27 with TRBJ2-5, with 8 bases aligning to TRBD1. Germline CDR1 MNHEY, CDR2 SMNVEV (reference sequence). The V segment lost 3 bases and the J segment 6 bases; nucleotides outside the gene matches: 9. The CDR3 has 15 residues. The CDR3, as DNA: TGTGCCAGCAGTTTCCACGGACAGGGAACACAGACCCAGTACTTC. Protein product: CASSFHGQGTQTQYF.

CDR3 protein: CASSFDREETQYF. Written as DNA, the CDR3 is TGTGCCAGCAGCTTTGACAGGGAAGAGACCCAGTACTTC. The chain uses TRBV7-3 and TRBJ2-5; TRBD1 agrees at 7 bases. The germline V gene has CDR1 SGHTA and CDR2 FQGTGA. The CDR3 runs to 13 residues. With 3 bases clipped from V and 3 bases from J, the junction kept 1 base outside the gene matches.

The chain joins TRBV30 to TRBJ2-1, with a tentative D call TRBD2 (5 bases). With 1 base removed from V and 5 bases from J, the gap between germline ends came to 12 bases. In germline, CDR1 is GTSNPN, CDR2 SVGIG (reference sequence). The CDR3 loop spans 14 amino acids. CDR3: CAWSGETGNNEQFF. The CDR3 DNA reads TGTGCCTGGAGTGGAGAGACGGGGAACAATGAGCAGTTCTTC.

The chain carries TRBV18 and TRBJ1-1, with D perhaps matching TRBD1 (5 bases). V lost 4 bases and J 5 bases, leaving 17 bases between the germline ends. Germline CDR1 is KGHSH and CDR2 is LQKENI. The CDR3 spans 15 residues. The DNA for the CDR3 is TGTGCCAGCTCACAGGGACTCCAGGTGGGGACTGAAGCTTTCTTT. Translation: CASSQGLQVGTEAFF.

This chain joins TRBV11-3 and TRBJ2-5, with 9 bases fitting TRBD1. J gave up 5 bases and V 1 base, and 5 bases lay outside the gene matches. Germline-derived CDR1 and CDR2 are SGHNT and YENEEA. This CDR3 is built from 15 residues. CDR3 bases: TGTGCCAGCAGCTTAGGAACAGGGGGCGTGGAGACCCAGTACTTC. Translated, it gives CASSLGTGGVETQYF.

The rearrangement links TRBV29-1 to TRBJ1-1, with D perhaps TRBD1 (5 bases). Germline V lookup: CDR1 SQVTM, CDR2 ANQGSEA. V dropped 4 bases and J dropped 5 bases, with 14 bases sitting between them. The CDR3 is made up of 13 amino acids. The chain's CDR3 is CSVVGQAGTEAFF. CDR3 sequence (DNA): TGCAGCGTTGTTGGTCAGGCAGGGACTGAAGCTTTCTTT.

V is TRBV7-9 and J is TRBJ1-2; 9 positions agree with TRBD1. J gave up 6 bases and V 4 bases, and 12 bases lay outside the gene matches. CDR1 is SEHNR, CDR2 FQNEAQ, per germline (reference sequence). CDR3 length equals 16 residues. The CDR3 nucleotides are TGTGCCAGCAGCTCAACGCTTCAAGGGACAGGGCATGGCTACACCTTC. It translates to CASSSTLQGTGHGYTF.

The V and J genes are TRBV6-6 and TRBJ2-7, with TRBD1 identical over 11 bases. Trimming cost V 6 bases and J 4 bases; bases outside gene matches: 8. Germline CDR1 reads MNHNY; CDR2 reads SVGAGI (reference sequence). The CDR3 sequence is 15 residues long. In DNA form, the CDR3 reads TGTGCCAGCAGACCTACCGGACAGGGGGCATACGAGCAGTACTTC. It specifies CASRPTGQGAYEQYF.

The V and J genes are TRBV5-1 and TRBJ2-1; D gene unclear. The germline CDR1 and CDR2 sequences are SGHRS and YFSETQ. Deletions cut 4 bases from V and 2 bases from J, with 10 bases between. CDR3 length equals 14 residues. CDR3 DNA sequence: TGCGCCAGCAGCCATCGAACAGCCTACAATGAGCAGTTCTTC. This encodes CASSHRTAYNEQFF. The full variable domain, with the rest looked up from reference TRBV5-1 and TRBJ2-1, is KAGVTQTPRYLIKTRGQQVTLSCSPISGHRSVSWYQQTPGQGLQFLFEYFSETQRNKGNFPGRFSGRQFSNSRSEMNVSTLELGDSALYLCASSHRTAYNEQFFGPGTRLTVL.

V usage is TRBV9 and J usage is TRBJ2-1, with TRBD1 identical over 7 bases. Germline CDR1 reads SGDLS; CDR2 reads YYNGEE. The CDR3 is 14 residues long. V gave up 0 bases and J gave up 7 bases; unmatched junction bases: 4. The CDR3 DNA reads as TGTGCCAGCAGCGTAGCACAGGGGACGAATGAGCAGTTCTTC. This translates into CASSVAQGTNEQFF.

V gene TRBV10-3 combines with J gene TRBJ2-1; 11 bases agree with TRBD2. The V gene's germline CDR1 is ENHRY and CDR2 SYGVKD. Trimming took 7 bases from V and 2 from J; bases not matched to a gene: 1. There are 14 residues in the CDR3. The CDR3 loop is CAITLAGAYNEQFF. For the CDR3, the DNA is TGTGCCATCACACTAGCGGGAGCCTACAATGAGCAGTTCTTC.

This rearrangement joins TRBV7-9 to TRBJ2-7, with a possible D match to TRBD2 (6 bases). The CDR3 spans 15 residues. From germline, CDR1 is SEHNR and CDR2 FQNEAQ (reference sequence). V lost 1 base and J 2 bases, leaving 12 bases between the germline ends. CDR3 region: CASSLDARTTYEQYF. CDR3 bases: TGTGCCAGCAGCTTAGACGCCAGGACTACCTACGAGCAGTACTTC.

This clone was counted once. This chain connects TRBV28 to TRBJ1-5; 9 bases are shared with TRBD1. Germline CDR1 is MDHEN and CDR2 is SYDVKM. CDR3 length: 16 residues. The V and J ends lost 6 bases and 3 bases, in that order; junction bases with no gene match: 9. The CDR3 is CASSKPGTGPNQPQHF. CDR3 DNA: TGTGCCAGCAGCAAACCCGGGACAGGGCCCAATCAGCCCCAGCATTTT.